Below, 7 T cell receptor beta chains from the same sample are listed, as sequenced in a study of regulatory T cells. The PCR used 52 TRBV and 13 TRBJ primers. Using immunoSEQ multiplex PCR, the repertoire was profiled, and TCRdb retains in-frame clones only, with some absent. The sample shows 30,000 to 40,000 clones, about 89% of them seen only once. These receptors have no identified antigens. Overall study results and limits: Hydrophobic residues at CDR3 positions 6 and 7 were enriched in conventional CD4+ T cells of CD3G-deficient patients.

Material: conventional CD4+ T cells sorted from blood. The source of these receptors is a person aged 18 to 35 with CD3G deficiency.

The V and J genes are TRBV28 and TRBJ2-7, with TRBD2 identical over 10 bases. The trim removed 5 bases at V and 2 bases at J, leaving 3 bases unmatched. Germline V lookup: CDR1 MDHEN, CDR2 SYDVKM. The CDR3 is made up of 14 amino acids. The CDR3 DNA is TGTGCCAGCAGTCGACTAGCGGGCCCCTACGAGCAGTACTTC. Translation: CASSRLAGPYEQYF.

This chain connects TRBV6-6 to TRBJ2-3; a possible D gene is TRBD2 (6 bases). Germline V gene data show CDR1 as MNHNY and CDR2 as SVGAGI (reference sequence). The CDR3 has 12 amino acids. V was clipped by 5 bases and J by 8 bases, with 11 bases between them. Here the CDR3 reads CASSNAEGTQYF. The CDR3 coding sequence is TGTGCCAGCAGTAACGCGGAGGGTACGCAGTATTTT.

The chain links TRBV18 to TRBJ1-1, with D unclear. The ends were cut back, 6 bases at V and 5 bases at J, with 13 bases in the middle. Germline-derived CDR1 and CDR2 are KGHSH and LQKENI. The CDR3 totals 13 residues. CDR3 nucleotide sequence: TGTGCCAGCTCGCGAAGAGAGGGAACTGAAGCTTTCTTT. It is translated as CASSRREGTEAFF.

V usage is TRBV6-1 and J usage is TRBJ2-3; possible D gene TRBD2, 5 bases. Trimming took off 2 bases at V and 1 base at J, with 7 bases between the two ends. CDR3 size: 14 residues. Germline lookup yields CDR1 MNHNS and CDR2 SASEGT. The CDR3 reads CASSELRGTDTQYF. For the CDR3, the DNA is TGTGCCAGCAGTGAATTGAGGGGCACAGATACGCAGTATTTT.

The rearrangement uses TRBV28 and TRBJ2-3, with 7 positions matching TRBD2. V shed 5 bases and J 6 bases; nucleotides not matched to a gene: 5. The CDR3 runs 13 residues. The germline V gene has CDR1 MDHEN and CDR2 SYDVKM. This CDR3 is CASSPGGGDTQYF. The DNA for the CDR3 is TGTGCCAGCAGTCCAGGCGGGGGTGATACGCAGTATTTT.

The chain employs TRBV7-7 and TRBJ2-1, with 7 bases lining up with TRBD2. The CDR3 extends over 16 amino acids. CDR1 and CDR2 from the germline V gene are SSHAT and FNYEAQ (reference sequence). Germline trimming cut 5 bases from V and 0 bases from J; bases unmatched to any gene: 7. CDR3 sequence reads: CASSPSGFSSYNEQFF. Written as DNA, the CDR3 is TGTGCCAGCAGCCCTAGCGGTTTTAGCTCCTACAATGAGCAGTTCTTC.

This chain uses TRBV7-8 with TRBJ2-3, with 8 bases lining up with TRBD2. This CDR3 contains 16 residues. V shed 4 bases, J shed 4 bases, and the junction held 10 bases outside the gene matches. Germline V gene lookup returns CDR1 SGHVS and CDR2 FQNEAQ. CDR3: CASSSPSGGRADTQYF. The CDR3 region has the DNA TGTGCCAGCAGCTCCCCTTCGGGGGGGCGTGCAGATACGCAGTATTTT.